This T cell receptor beta chain comes out of a study of human T cells and chemical hapten exposure. Looking at the study overall: 2% DPC applied to a 2 cm by 2 cm arm area sensitized donors. Study-wide results and caveats: Versus controls, significantly more large CDR3 similarity clusters arose from expanded TCRs. Alopecia affecting every donor means their immune response may not match healthy people's. DPC sensitization left the count of TCRs above 1 in 1000 unchanged.

Time point in this sample: patch test 1, 2 weeks after DPC sensitization. Treatment indicated: therapeutic diphenylcyclopropenone sensitization with weekly scalp DPC. Whole blood, unfractionated, served as the material for total RNA extraction. The CDR3 is 11 amino acids. The V gene lost 1 base and the J gene lost 9 bases, with 6 bases spanning the gap. Germline CDR1 PRHDT, CDR2 FYEKMQ (reference sequence). This clonotype was recorded a few times. Its antigen is still unknown. Each CDR3 protein is one row after TCRdb ran MiXCR on the RACE reads. This sample yields more than 35,000 distinct CDR3 sequences, of which more than 6% are seen a single time; around 8.4% belongs to the top ten.

The sequenced sample was whole blood, obtained in connection with sensitization to the hapten diphenylcyclopropenone (DPC). This TCR was sampled from a woman aged 25 to 39 with alopecia areata. Some clones in this sample may be carry-over from other donors' samples. The gene calls are TRBV13 and TRBJ1-1; no firm D call. The CDR3 DNA is TGTGCCAGCAGCTTAGAGGGAAAAGCTTTCTTT. Its translation: CASSLEGKAFF.